Below, one T cell receptor beta chain is given with its context. Its antigen is still unknown. Primers for the PCR totalled 60 Vbeta and 13 Jbeta. Sequencing was performed with immunoSEQ multiplex PCR; in TCRdb, only in-frame clones are kept and a portion is missing. The table lists under 200,000 clones, approximately 80% of them singletons. These data are taken from a study of cytomegalovirus exposure and HLA in healthy donors. Germline-derived CDR1 and CDR2 are SGHRS and YFSETQ. The CDR3 runs to 17 residues. V shed 4 bases, J shed 7 bases, and the junction held 17 bases outside the gene matches. Whole-study results and caveats: A missense DCLRE1C variant was associated with V- and J-gene trimming of TCR beta chains in a later analysis, and an independent cohort replicated the association.

The origin of this receptor is a woman under 30 in good health and CMV-seronegative. V usage is TRBV5-1 and J usage is TRBJ1-2; 9 bases fit TRBD1. Sequenced: PBMCs. The CDR3 DNA reads as TGCGCCAGCAGCATCGGGACAGGGAGACTCCGAGGTGGTGGCTACACCTTC. It translates to CASSIGTGRLRGGGYTF.